This TCR beta chain was recovered during a study of preoperative IRX-2 immunotherapy in early breast cancer. Using immunoSEQ multiplex PCR, the repertoire was profiled, and TCRdb retains in-frame clones only, with some absent. The table has approximately 12,000 clones, approximately 91% seen once. Treatment here: preoperative locoregional IRX-2 cytokine immunotherapy. Samples came from a phase Ib trial of preoperative locoregional IRX-2 cytokine immunotherapy. The V end lost 5 bases, the J end lost 5 bases, and 15 bases lay between the germline ends. The germline CDR1 and CDR2 sequences are KGHSH and LQKENI. CDR3 length: 14 amino acids.

The sample here was taken from a patient treated with IRX-2 immunotherapy. The clonotype comes from a human donor with breast cancer. The rearrangement joins TRBV18 to TRBJ1-1; D remains unclear. CDR3 loop: CASSAATLGTEAFF. In nucleotides, the CDR3 is TGTGCCAGCTCAGCGGCAACTCTAGGGACTGAAGCTTTCTTT.